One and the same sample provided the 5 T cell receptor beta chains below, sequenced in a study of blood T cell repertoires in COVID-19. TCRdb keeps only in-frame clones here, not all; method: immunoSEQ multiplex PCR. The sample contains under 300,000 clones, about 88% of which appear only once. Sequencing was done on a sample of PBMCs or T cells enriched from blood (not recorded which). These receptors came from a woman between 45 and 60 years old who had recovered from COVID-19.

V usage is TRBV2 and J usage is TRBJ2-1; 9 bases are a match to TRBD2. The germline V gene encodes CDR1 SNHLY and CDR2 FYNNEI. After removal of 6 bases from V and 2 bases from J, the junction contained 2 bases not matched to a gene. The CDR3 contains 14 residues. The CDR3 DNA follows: TGTGCCAGCAGGAGGACTAGCGCCTACAATGAGCAGTTCTTC. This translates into CASRRTSAYNEQFF.

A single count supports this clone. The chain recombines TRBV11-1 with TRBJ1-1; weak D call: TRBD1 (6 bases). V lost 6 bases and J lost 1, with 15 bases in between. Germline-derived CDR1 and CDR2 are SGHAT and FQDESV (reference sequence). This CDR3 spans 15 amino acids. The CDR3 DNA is TGTGCCAGCAGTCGTTCAACAGGGTCGAACACTGAAGCTTTCTTT. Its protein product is CASSRSTGSNTEAFF.

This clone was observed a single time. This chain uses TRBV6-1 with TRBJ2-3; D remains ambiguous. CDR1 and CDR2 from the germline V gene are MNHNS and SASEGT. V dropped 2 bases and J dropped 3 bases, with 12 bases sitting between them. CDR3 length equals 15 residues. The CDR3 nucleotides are TGTGCCAGCAGTGAAAGTTCTGGCACGACAGATACGCAGTATTTT. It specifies CASSESSGTTDTQYF.

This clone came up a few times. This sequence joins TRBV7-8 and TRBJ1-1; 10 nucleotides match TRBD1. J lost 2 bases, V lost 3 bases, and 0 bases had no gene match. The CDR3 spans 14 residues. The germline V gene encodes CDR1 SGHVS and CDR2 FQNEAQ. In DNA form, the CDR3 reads TGTGCCAGCAGCTTGACAGGGGGCAACACTGAAGCTTTCTTT. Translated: CASSLTGGNTEAFF. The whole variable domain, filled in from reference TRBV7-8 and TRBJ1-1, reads GAGVSQSPRYKVAKRGQDVALRCDPISGHVSLFWYQQALGQGPEFLTYFQNEAQLDKSGLPSDRFFAERPEGSVSTLKIQRTQQEDSAVYLCASSLTGGNTEAFFGQGTRLTVV.

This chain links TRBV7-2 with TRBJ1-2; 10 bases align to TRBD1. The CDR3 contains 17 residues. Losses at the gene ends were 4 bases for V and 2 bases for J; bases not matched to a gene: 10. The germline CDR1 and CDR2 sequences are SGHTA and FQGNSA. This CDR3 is CASSSTGGTGANYGYTF. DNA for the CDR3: TGTGCCAGCAGCTCGACCGGAGGGACAGGGGCAAACTATGGCTACACCTTC.